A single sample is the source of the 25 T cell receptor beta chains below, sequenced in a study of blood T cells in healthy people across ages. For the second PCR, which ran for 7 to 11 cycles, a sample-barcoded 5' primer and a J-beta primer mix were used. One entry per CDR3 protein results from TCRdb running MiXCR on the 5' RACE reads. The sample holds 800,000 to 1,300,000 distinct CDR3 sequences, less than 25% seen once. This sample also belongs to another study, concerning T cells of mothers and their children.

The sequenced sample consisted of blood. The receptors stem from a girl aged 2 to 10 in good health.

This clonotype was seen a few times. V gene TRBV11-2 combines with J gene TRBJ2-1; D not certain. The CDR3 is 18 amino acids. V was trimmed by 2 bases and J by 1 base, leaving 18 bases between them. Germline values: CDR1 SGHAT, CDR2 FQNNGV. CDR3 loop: CASSLWAGPTHSYNEQFF. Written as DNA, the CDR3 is TGTGCCAGCAGCTTATGGGCCGGGCCCACCCATTCCTACAATGAGCAGTTCTTC.

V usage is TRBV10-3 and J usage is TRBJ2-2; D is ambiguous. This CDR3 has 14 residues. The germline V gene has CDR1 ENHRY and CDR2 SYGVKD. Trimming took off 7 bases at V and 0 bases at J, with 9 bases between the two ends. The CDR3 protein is CAITSDPNTGELFF. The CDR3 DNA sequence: TGTGCCATCACTTCCGACCCGAACACCGGGGAGCTGTTTTTT.

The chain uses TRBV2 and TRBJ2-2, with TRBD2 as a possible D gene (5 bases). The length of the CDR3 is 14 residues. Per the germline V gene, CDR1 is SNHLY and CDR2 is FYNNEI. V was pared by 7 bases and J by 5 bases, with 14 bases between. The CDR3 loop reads CASTKDWGTGELFF. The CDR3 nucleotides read TGTGCCAGCACCAAGGACTGGGGTACCGGGGAGCTGTTTTTT.

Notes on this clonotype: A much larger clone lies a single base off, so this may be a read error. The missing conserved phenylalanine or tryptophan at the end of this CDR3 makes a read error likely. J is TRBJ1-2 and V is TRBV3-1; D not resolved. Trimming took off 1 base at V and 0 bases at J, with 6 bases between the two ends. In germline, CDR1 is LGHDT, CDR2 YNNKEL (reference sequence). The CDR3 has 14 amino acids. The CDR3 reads CASSQASANYGYTI. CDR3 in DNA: TGTGCCAGCAGCCAAGCGTCCGCTAACTATGGCTACACCATC.

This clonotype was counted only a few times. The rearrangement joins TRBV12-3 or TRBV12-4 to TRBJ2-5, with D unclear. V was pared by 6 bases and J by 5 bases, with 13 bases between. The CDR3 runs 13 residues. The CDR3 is CASSPQAPETQYF. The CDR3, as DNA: TGTGCCAGCAGCCCACAAGCTCCTGAGACCCAGTACTTC.

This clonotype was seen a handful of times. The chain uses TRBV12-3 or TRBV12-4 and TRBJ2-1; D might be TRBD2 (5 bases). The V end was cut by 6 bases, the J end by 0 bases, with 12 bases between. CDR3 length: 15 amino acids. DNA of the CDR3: TGTGCCAGCAGGCAGACGGGGAGCTCCTACAATGAGCAGTTCTTC. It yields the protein CASRQTGSSYNEQFF.

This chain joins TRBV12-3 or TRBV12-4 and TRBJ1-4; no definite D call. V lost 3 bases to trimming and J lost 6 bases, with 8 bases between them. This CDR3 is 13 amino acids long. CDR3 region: CASSFTEDEKLFF. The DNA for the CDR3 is TGTGCCAGCAGTTTTACGGAGGATGAAAAACTGTTTTTT.

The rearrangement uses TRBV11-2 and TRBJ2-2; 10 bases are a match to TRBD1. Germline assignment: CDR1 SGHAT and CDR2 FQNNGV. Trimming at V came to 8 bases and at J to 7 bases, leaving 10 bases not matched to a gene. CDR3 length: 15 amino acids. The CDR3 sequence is CASFQTGGIFGELFF. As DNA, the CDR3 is TGTGCCAGCTTCCAGACAGGGGGCATTTTCGGGGAGCTGTTTTTT.

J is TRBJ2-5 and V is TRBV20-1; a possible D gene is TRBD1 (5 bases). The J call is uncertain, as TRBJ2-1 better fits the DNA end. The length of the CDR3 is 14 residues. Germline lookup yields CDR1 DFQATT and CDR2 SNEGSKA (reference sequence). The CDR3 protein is CSASSQGEFNEQFF. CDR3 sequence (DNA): TGCAGTGCTAGCAGTCAGGGCGAGTTCAATGAGCAGTTCTTC.

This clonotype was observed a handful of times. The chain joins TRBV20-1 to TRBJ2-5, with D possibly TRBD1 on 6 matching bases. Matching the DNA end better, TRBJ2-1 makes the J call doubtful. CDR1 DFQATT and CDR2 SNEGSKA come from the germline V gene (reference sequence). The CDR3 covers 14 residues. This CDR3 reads CSASLGTFKNEQFF. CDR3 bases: TGCAGTGCCAGCTTAGGGACATTTAAGAATGAGCAGTTCTTC.

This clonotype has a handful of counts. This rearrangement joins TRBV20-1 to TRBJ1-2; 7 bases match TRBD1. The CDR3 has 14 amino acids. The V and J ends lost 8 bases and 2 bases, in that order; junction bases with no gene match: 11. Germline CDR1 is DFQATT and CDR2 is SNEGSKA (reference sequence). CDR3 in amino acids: CSFSGTAGNYGYTF. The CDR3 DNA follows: TGCAGTTTCTCCGGGACAGCCGGGAACTATGGCTACACCTTC.

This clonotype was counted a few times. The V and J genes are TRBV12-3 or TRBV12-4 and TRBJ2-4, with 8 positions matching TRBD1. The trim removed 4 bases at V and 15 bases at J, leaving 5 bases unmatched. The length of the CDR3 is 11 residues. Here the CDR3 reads CASSYGQGRYF. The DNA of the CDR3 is TGTGCCAGCAGTTACGGACAGGGTCGGTACTTC.

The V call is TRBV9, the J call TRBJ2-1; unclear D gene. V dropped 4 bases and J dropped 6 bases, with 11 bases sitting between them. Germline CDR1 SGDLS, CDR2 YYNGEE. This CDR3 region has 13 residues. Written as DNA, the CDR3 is TGTGCCAGCAGCCCCATGGGGTTCAATGAGCAGTTCTTC. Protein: CASSPMGFNEQFF.

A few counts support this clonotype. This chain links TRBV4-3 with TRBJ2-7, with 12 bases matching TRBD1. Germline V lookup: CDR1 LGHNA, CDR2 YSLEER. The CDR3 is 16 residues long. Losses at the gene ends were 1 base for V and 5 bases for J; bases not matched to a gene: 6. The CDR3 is CASSQAPGTGGHEQYF. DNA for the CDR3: TGCGCCAGCAGCCAAGCCCCCGGGACAGGGGGCCACGAGCAGTACTTC.

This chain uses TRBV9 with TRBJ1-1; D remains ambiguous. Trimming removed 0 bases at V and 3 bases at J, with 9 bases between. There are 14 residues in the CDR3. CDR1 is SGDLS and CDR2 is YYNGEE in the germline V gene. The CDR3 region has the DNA TGTGCCAGCAGCGTAGGGACGGGCGACACTGAAGCTTTCTTT. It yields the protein CASSVGTGDTEAFF.

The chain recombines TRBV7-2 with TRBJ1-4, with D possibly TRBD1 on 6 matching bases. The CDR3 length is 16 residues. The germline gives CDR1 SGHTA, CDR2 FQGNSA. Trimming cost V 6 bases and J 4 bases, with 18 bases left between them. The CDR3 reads CASSDSAGAFNEKLFF. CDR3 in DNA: TGTGCCAGCAGTGACTCAGCGGGGGCGTTTAATGAAAAACTGTTTTTT.

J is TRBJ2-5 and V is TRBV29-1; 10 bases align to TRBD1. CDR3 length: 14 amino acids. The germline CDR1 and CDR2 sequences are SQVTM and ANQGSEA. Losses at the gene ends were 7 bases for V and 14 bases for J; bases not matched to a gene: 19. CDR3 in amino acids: CSAARDRGSYEHYF. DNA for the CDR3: TGCAGCGCCGCCCGGGACAGGGGATCTTACGAGCATTACTTC.

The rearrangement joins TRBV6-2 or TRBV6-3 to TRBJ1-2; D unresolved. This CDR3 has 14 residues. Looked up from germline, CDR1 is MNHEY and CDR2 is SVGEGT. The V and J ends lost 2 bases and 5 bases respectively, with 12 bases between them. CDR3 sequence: CASSYGGGMYGYTF. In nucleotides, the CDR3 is TGTGCCAGCAGTTACGGTGGAGGGATGTATGGCTACACCTTC.

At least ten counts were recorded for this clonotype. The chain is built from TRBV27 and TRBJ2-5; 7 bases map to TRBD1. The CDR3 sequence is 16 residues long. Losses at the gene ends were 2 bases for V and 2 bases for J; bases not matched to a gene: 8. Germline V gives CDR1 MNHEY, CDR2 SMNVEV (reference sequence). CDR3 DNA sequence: TGTGCCAGCAGTTTAAACGAGAGGGGGCAACAAGAGACCCAGTACTTC. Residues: CASSLNERGQQETQYF.

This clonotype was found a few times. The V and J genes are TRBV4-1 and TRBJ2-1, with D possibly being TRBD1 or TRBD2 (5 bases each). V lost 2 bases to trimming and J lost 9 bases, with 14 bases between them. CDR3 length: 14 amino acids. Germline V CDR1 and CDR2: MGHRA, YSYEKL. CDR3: CASSQTGATIEQFF. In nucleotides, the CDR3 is TGCGCCAGCAGCCAAACCGGGGCTACAATTGAGCAGTTCTTC.

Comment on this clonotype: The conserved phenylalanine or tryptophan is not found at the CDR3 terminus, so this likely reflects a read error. This chain's CDR3 is CASTIGTVNNEQFL. The DNA of the CDR3 is TGTGCCAGCACCATTGGGACAGTAAACAATGAGCAGTTCTTG. The J gene is TRBJ2-1, the V gene TRBV12-3 or TRBV12-4; 7 bases fit TRBD1. Losses at the gene ends were 7 bases for V and 5 bases for J; bases not matched to a gene: 8. The CDR3 runs 14 residues.

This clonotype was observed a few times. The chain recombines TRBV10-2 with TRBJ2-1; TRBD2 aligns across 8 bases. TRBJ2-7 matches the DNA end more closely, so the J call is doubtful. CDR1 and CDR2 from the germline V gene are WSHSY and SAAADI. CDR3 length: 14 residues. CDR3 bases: TGCGCCAGCAGTGATAGCGGGACTTCCTACGAGCAGTACTTC. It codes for CASSDSGTSYEQYF.

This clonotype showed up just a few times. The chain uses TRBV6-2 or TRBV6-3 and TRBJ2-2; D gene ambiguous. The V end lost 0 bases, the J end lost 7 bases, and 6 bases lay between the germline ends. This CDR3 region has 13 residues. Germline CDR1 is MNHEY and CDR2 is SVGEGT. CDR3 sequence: CASSYSTHGELFF. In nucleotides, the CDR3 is TGTGCCAGCAGTTACTCGACCCACGGGGAGCTGTTTTTT.

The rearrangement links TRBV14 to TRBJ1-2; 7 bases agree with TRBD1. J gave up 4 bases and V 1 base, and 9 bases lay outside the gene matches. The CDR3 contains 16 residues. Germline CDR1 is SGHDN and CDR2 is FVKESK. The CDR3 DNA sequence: TGTGCCAGCAGCCAAGGACCACAGGGGATCAGCTATGGCTACACCTTC. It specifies CASSQGPQGISYGYTF.

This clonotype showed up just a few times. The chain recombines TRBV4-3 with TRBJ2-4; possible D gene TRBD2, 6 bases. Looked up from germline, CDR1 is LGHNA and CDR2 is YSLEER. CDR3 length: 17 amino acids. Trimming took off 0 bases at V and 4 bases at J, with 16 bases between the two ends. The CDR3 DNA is TGCGCCAGCAGCCAAGATGGGGGGACGTCGGCAAAAAACATTCAGTACTTC. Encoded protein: CASSQDGGTSAKNIQYF.